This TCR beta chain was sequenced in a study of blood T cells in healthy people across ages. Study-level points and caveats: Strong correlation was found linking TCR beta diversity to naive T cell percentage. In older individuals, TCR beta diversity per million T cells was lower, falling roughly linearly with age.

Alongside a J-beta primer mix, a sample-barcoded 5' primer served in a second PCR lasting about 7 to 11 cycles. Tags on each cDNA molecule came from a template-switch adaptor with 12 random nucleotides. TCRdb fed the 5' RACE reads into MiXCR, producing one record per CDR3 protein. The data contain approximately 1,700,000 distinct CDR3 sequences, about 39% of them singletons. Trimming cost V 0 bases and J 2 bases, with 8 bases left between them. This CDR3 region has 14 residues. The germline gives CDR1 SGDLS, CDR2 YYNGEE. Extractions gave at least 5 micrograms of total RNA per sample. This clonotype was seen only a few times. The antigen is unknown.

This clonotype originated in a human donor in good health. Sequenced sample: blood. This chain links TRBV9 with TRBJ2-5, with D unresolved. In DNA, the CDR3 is TGTGCCAGCAGCGTAGAGGCCCTTCAAGAGACCCAGTACTTC. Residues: CASSVEALQETQYF. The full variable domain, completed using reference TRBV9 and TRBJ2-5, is DSGVTQTPKHLITATGQRVTLRCSPRSGDLSVYWYQQSLDQGLQFLIQYYNGEERAKGNILERFSAQQFPDLHSELNLSSLELGDSALYFCASSVEALQETQYFGPGTRLLVL.